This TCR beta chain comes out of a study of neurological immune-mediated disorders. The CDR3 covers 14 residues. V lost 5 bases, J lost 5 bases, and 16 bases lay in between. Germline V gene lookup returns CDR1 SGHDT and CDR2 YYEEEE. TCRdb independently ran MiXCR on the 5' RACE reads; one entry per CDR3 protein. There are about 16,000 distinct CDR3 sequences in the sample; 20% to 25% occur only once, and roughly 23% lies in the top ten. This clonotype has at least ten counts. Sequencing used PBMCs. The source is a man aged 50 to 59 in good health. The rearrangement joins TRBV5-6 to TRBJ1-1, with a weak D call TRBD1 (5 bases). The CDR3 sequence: CASSYWGSRTEAFF. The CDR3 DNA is TGTGCCAGCAGTTATTGGGGGTCGCGGACTGAAGCTTTCTTT.